The 29 T cell receptor beta chains below were found in one sample sequenced in a study of T cells in Graves' hyperthyroidism and ophthalmopathy. Using RNA transcripts as the source, TCR beta CDR3 regions were amplified. When the TCR CDR3 underwent first-round RT-PCR, the HTBI primer set was used. TCRdb ran MiXCR on the multiplex PCR reads and lists one entry per CDR3 protein. This table has 600,000 to 900,000 distinct CDR3 sequences, approximately 16% appearing once. The material sequenced was blood. The receptors were gathered from a man aged 18 to 29 with Graves' hyperthyroidism.

This clonotype was seen repeatedly, ten times or more. The chain carries TRBV28 and TRBJ2-1; D may correspond to TRBD1 or TRBD2 (6 bases each). The CDR3 has 13 residues. V was shortened by 2 bases and J by 9 bases, with 11 bases between the two germline ends. Germline CDR1 is MDHEN and CDR2 is SYDVKM. The CDR3 DNA reads TGTGCCAGCAGTTTAGGGGGGCTGCGTGAGCAGTTCTTC. It specifies CASSLGGLREQFF.

The sample holds a few counts of this clonotype. The V call is TRBV20-1, the J call TRBJ2-7, with TRBD2 matching over 9 bases. In germline, CDR1 is DFQATT, CDR2 SNEGSKA (reference sequence). This CDR3 has 15 amino acids. The V segment lost 0 bases and the J segment 4 bases; nucleotides outside the gene matches: 7. The CDR3 nucleotides are TGCAGTGCTAGAGATCCTAGCGGGATCGGATACGAGCAGTACTTC. It translates to CSARDPSGIGYEQYF.

This clonotype was picked up many times. This chain connects TRBV12-3 or TRBV12-4 to TRBJ1-1; TRBD1 aligns across 7 bases. Losses at the gene ends were 9 bases for V and 0 bases for J; bases not matched to a gene: 7. CDR3 length: 14 residues. For the CDR3, the DNA is TGTGCCAGTAGGAGGGGGCTGGTGAACACTGAAGCTTTCTTT. The encoded protein is CASRRGLVNTEAFF.

In the case of this clonotype: This may stem from a read error, because a much larger clone lies one nucleotide away. V usage is TRBV11-3 and J usage is TRBJ2-1; no clear D gene. The J call may not be correct, given that the DNA end is closer to TRBJ2-7. CDR3 size: 14 residues. CDR1 SGHNT and CDR2 YENEEA come from the germline V gene. CDR3 loop: CASSLEARRNEQYF. The DNA of the CDR3 is TGTGCCAGCAGCTTAGAGGCAAGGCGCAATGAGCAGTACTTC.

This clonotype has a handful of counts. The J gene is TRBJ2-4, the V gene TRBV6-2 or TRBV6-3, with D perhaps matching TRBD1 (5 bases). Per the germline V gene, CDR1 is MNHEY and CDR2 is SVGEGT. The CDR3 runs to 13 residues. Trimming took off 0 bases at V and 6 bases at J, with 6 bases between the two ends. CDR3 nucleotides: TGTGCCAGCAGTTACTCAACAGGAAACATTCAGTACTTC. Its translation: CASSYSTGNIQYF.

Note on this clonotype: This may arise from a read error, as a much more abundant clone is one base away. V usage is TRBV27 and J usage is TRBJ2-6; 7 bases align to TRBD1. The CDR3 covers 19 residues. The germline V gene has CDR1 MNHEY and CDR2 SMNVEV (reference sequence). The CDR3 region is CASLGQPQGAGSGANGLTF. The CDR3 DNA reads as TGTGCCAGCCTGGGACAGCCTCAGGGAGCCGGTTCTGGGGCCAACGGCCTGACTTTC.

This clonotype was seen at least ten times. This chain joins TRBV5-1 and TRBJ2-7, with D perhaps matching TRBD2 (5 bases). The germline V and J ends were trimmed by 0 bases and 3 bases, with 16 bases remaining between them. The CDR3 extends over 16 amino acids. Germline V gene lookup returns CDR1 SGHRS and CDR2 YFSETQ. The CDR3 region is CASSLGLRRGVYEQYF. In nucleotides, the CDR3 is TGCGCCAGCAGCTTGGGGCTCAGACGGGGAGTCTACGAGCAGTACTTC.

The chain uses TRBV28 and TRBJ1-5, with D unclear. Germline values: CDR1 MDHEN, CDR2 SYDVKM. This CDR3 is 10 amino acids long. V was shortened by 10 bases and J by 8 bases, with 9 bases between the two germline ends. The CDR3 DNA reads as TGTGCCAAGCCCGGGAAGCCCCAGCATTTT. Its translation: CAKPGKPQHF.

This clonotype was detected many times. V is TRBV12-3 or TRBV12-4 and J is TRBJ2-5; TRBD2 agrees at 8 bases. This CDR3 region has 12 residues. Germline trimming cut 6 bases from V and 9 bases from J; bases unmatched to any gene: 6. CDR3 in DNA: TGTGCCAGCAGCTTCATTAGCGGGGCCCAGTACTTC. Protein sequence: CASSFISGAQYF.

A remark on this clonotype: This may stem from a read error, because a much larger clone lies one nucleotide away. The chain joins TRBV18 to TRBJ2-1; D is perhaps TRBD2 (5 bases). The germline V and J ends were trimmed by 1 base and 9 bases, with 19 bases remaining between them. CDR1 is KGHSH, CDR2 LQKENI, per germline. The CDR3 totals 16 residues. The DNA for the CDR3 is TGTGCCAGCTCACCACTATCTTCGGTCCGAGAGGGTGAGCAGTTCTTC. Translating gives CASSPLSSVREGEQFF.

This clonotype was seen a few times. The chain carries TRBV19 and TRBJ1-5; tentatively, D is TRBD1 (5 bases). V was pared by 4 bases and J by 2 bases, with 15 bases between. This CDR3 region has 16 residues. The germline V gene encodes CDR1 LNHDA and CDR2 SQIVND (reference sequence). The chain's CDR3 is CASSTVPGLGNQPQHF. CDR3 bases: TGTGCCAGTAGTACAGTTCCGGGACTAGGCAATCAGCCCCAGCATTTT.

This chain links TRBV10-2 with TRBJ1-2, with 7 nucleotides matching TRBD1. CDR3 length: 13 amino acids. Germline V gives CDR1 WSHSY, CDR2 SAAADI. The trim removed 5 bases at V and 1 base at J, leaving 1 base unmatched. CDR3 DNA sequence: TGCGCCAGCAGTAGGGGGCTTAACTATGGCTACACCTTC. Amino acid sequence: CASSRGLNYGYTF.

This clonotype was picked up many times. The chain employs TRBV14 and TRBJ1-1; D is unclear. The CDR3 has 13 amino acids. Trimming left V 0 bases short and J 2 bases short, with 4 bases between. The germline V gene encodes CDR1 SGHDN and CDR2 FVKESK. CDR3 sequence reads: CASSQDPNTEAFF. The CDR3 region has the DNA TGTGCCAGCAGCCAAGATCCCAACACTGAAGCTTTCTTT.

The rearrangement links TRBV7-2 to TRBJ2-1; D may be TRBD1 (9 bases). The V end was cut by 5 bases, the J end by 7 bases, with 21 bases between. This CDR3 spans 16 amino acids. Germline V lookup: CDR1 SGHTA, CDR2 FQGNSA. The CDR3 sequence is CASSPGGTGLGNEQFF. For the CDR3, the DNA is TGTGCCAGCAGCCCGGGGGGGACAGGGTTAGGAAATGAGCAGTTCTTC.

V and J are TRBV6-1 and TRBJ2-1, with 13 bases fitting TRBD2. Germline CDR1 reads MNHNS; CDR2 reads SASEGT. V shed 6 bases and J 0 bases; nucleotides not matched to a gene: 8. CDR3 length equals 18 residues. The CDR3 DNA sequence: TGTGCCAGCAGCTACAGGACTAGCGGGAGTGGCTCCTACAATGAGCAGTTCTTC. This translates into CASSYRTSGSGSYNEQFF.

This chain uses TRBV20-1 with TRBJ2-1, with 9 bases that match TRBD2. Trimming at V came to 2 bases and at J to 0 bases, leaving 5 bases not matched to a gene. Germline V CDR1 and CDR2: DFQATT, SNEGSKA (reference sequence). The CDR3 consists of 16 residues. CDR3 nucleotide sequence: TGCAGTGCTAGAAGGACTAGCGCTATCTCCTACAATGAGCAGTTCTTC. This encodes CSARRTSAISYNEQFF.

In its sample, this clonotype was seen a few times. One base away lies a much larger clone, so this may be a sequencing read error. This chain uses TRBV2 with TRBJ2-7; TRBD1 is a possible D gene (7 bases). Germline V gene lookup returns CDR1 SNHLY and CDR2 FYNNEI. CDR3 length: 14 amino acids. Trimming took 10 bases from V and 2 from J, leaving 18 bases between them. The CDR3 sequence: CAIRGALGAYEQYF. CDR3 DNA sequence: TGTGCCATCAGGGGGGCTCTTGGGGCCTACGAGCAGTACTTC.

This clonotype was seen many times. V is TRBV20-1 and J is TRBJ2-1; weak D call: TRBD2 (6 bases). With 3 bases removed from V and 7 bases from J, the gap between germline ends came to 13 bases. Germline loops: CDR1 DFQATT, CDR2 SNEGSKA (reference sequence). This CDR3 comprises 13 residues. In DNA form, the CDR3 reads TGCAGTGCTAGTCGCGGGGCGGAGAATGAGCAGTTCTTC. Translated: CSASRGAENEQFF.

This clonotype was seen a few times. Compared with germline, one end of the junction differs, possibly owing to a read error. This chain links TRBV6-2 or TRBV6-3 with TRBJ2-1, with a weak D call TRBD1 (5 bases). The CDR3 extends over 14 amino acids. Germline values: CDR1 MNHEY, CDR2 SVGEGT. CDR3 sequence (DNA): TGTGCCGGCAGTTACAGCGCAGGGTATAATGAGCAGTTCTTC. Translated, it gives CAGSYSAGYNEQFF.

This clonotype was picked up many times. The chain joins TRBV28 to TRBJ2-4; D possibly corresponds to TRBD2 (5 bases). Per the germline V gene, CDR1 is MDHEN and CDR2 is SYDVKM. This CDR3 is 18 amino acids long. V was shortened by 6 bases and J by 3 bases, with 24 bases between the two germline ends. In nucleotides, the CDR3 is TGTGCCAGCAGCGCTAGCACCCAGAGGGCTACCTACAAAAACATTCAGTACTTC. It specifies CASSASTQRATYKNIQYF.

The chain joins TRBV15 to TRBJ1-2; TRBD1 aligns across 8 bases. J gave up 10 bases and V 4 bases, and 8 bases lay outside the gene matches. The CDR3 consists of 13 residues. The germline gives CDR1 LNHNV, CDR2 YYDKDF (reference sequence). CDR3 amino acids: CATSTPTGGDYTF. DNA of the CDR3: TGTGCCACCAGCACCCCTACAGGGGGAGACTACACCTTC.

This clonotype occurred a few times. The chain links TRBV28 to TRBJ2-7; 8 nucleotides agree with TRBD2. The V gene end was trimmed by 6 bases and the J gene end by 4 bases; junction bases not matched to a gene: 8. The V gene's germline CDR1 is MDHEN and CDR2 SYDVKM. The length of the CDR3 is 14 residues. The CDR3: CASSTSGREYEQYF. In nucleotides, the CDR3 is TGTGCCAGCAGCACTAGCGGAAGGGAGTACGAGCAGTACTTC.

The chain carries TRBV28 and TRBJ2-1; 13 bases map to TRBD2. CDR3 length: 18 residues. J lost 0 bases, V lost 3 bases, and 5 bases had no gene match. Germline-derived CDR1 and CDR2 are MDHEN and SYDVKM. The CDR3 sequence: CASSLGLAGMSSYNEQFF. CDR3 coding DNA: TGTGCCAGCAGTTTGGGACTAGCGGGAATGAGCTCCTACAATGAGCAGTTCTTC.

This clonotype was found many times. The gene calls are TRBV12-3 or TRBV12-4 and TRBJ2-5, with TRBD1 as a possible D gene (5 bases). The CDR3 is 12 amino acids. CDR3 sequence reads: CGPGLTGETQYF. Here the CDR3 DNA reads TGTGGCCCAGGGTTAACGGGAGAGACCCAGTACTTC.

There are many counts of this clonotype. The J gene is TRBJ2-7, the V gene TRBV27; no clear D. The germline V gene has CDR1 MNHEY and CDR2 SMNVEV (reference sequence). Trimming stripped 5 bases from V and 0 bases from J, with 8 bases between. This CDR3 region has 13 residues. CDR3 DNA sequence: TGTGCCAGCAGTCCGACCATCTCCTACGAGCAGTACTTC. Translated, it gives CASSPTISYEQYF.

The chain recombines TRBV15 with TRBJ2-7; D might be TRBD1 (5 bases). The V gene's germline CDR1 is LNHNV and CDR2 YYDKDF (reference sequence). Trimming removed 1 base at V and 5 bases at J, with 15 bases between. This CDR3 has 15 amino acids. Written as DNA, the CDR3 is TGTGCCACCAGCAGAGGTGCAGGGAATTTCAACGAGCAGTACTTC. Translation: CATSRGAGNFNEQYF.

V usage is TRBV4-1 and J usage is TRBJ1-4; TRBD1 aligns across 9 bases. This CDR3 comprises 14 residues. Germline V gene sequence: CDR1 MGHRA, CDR2 YSYEKL. The J segment lost 7 bases and the V segment lost 4 bases, leaving 4 bases of the junction unmatched. CDR3 nucleotides: TGCGCCAGCAGCCCACAGGGGGCGGGTGAAAAACTGTTTTTT. Its translation: CASSPQGAGEKLFF.

The chain is built from TRBV20-1 and TRBJ2-1, with a tentative D call TRBD2 (5 bases). Germline V gene data show CDR1 as DFQATT and CDR2 as SNEGSKA (reference sequence). Between the trimmed V and J ends, which lost 6 bases and 7 bases, there was a span of 19 bases. CDR3 length: 14 amino acids. In DNA, the CDR3 is TGCAGTGCCACTAGAGGGAGCCTTGTGAATGAGCAGTTCTTC. As protein: CSATRGSLVNEQFF.

This sequence joins TRBV20-1 and TRBJ2-2; D remains ambiguous. From germline, CDR1 is DFQATT and CDR2 SNEGSKA (reference sequence). V was trimmed by 5 bases and J by 0 bases, leaving 19 bases between them. The CDR3 length is 17 residues. The CDR3 protein is CSARRFRAAPNTGELFF. In nucleotides, the CDR3 is TGCAGTGCTCGTCGGTTTAGGGCAGCTCCGAACACCGGGGAGCTGTTTTTT.